This T cell receptor (beta chain) was identified in a study of molecular identifiers for immune sequencing clone quantification. Study-level information: Naive CD8 cell RNA, from 20,000 or 100,000 cells, was split five ways in replicates, with four sequenced.

General study findings and limits: Reports indicate spiked Jurkat TCR RNA from one cell could be found among about a million naive cells.

Libraries of bulk TCR were made by previously described methods (with listed TCR primers). TCRdb fed the PCR reads into MiXCR, producing one record per CDR3 protein. This sample carries 50,000 to 75,000 distinct CDR3 sequences, about 19% of them seen once, and the ten largest clones take around 1.4%. The CDR3 runs to 15 residues. CDR1 and CDR2 from the germline V gene are SEHNR and FQNEAQ (reference sequence). V lost 5 bases, J lost 0 bases, and 12 bases lay in between. This clonotype was observed at least ten times. Its antigen is unidentified. With 10%, 30% or 50% of RNA, about 20,000 to 1,100,000 naive CD8 T cells were sequenced.

Sample: naive CD8+ T cells from blood, with Jurkat cell RNA spiked in. As to subset: FACS-sorted CD8+CD4-CCR7+CD45RA+ naive T cells. The J gene is TRBJ2-3, the V gene TRBV7-9; D is unresolved. The receptor's source is a human donor in good health. Some libraries in this study had Jurkat cell RNA spiked in. DNA of the CDR3: TGTGCCAGCAGCCCTCCCTTATCCAGCACAGATACGCAGTATTTT. Amino acid sequence: CASSPPLSSTDTQYF.